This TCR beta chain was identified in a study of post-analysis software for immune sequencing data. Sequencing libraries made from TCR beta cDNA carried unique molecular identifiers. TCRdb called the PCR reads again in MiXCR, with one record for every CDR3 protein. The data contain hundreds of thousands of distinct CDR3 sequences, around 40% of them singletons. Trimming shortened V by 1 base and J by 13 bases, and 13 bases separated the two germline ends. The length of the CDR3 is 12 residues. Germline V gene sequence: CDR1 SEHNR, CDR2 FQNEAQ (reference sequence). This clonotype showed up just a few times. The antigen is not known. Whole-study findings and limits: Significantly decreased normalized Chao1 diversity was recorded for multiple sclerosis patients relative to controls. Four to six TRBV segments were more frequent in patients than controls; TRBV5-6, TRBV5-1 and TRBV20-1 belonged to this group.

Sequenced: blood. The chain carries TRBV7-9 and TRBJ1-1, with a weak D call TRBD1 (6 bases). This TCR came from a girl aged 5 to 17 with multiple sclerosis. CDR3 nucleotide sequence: TGTGCCAGCAGCTTAGGGGGGGACACAGATTTCTTT. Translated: CASSLGGDTDFF.